What follows are 18 T cell receptor beta chains derived from one specimen sequenced in a study of early stage breast cancer tumors. Using immunoSEQ multiplex PCR, the repertoire was profiled, and TCRdb retains in-frame clones only, with some absent. Of about 28,000 clones in the sample, about 60% were seen once. The material sequenced was breast tumor tissue. The receptors stem from a person in their fifties or sixties with breast cancer.

This sequence joins TRBV9 and TRBJ2-2, with 7 nucleotides matching TRBD1. The CDR3 sequence is 16 residues long. The V gene's germline CDR1 is SGDLS and CDR2 YYNGEE. The J segment lost 5 bases and the V segment lost 0 bases, leaving 7 bases of the junction unmatched. As DNA, the CDR3 is TGTGCCAGCAGCGTAGTTTCGGGACAGAATACCGGGGAGCTGTTTTTT. Translated: CASSVVSGQNTGELFF.

Here the CDR3 reads CASSFRVGGYTF. The DNA for the CDR3 is TGTGCCAGCAGTTTCCGGGTTGGTGGCTACACCTTC. The chain uses TRBV25-1 and TRBJ1-2; D uncertain. The CDR3 extends over 12 amino acids. The germline V and J ends were trimmed by 5 bases and 7 bases, with 11 bases remaining between them. Germline values: CDR1 MGHDK, CDR2 SYGVNS.

The chain combines TRBV6-5 with TRBJ2-7; 10 bases map to TRBD2. Looked up from germline, CDR1 is MNHEY and CDR2 is SVGAGI. The CDR3 runs to 15 residues. The V segment lost 8 bases and the J segment 3 bases; nucleotides outside the gene matches: 10. The CDR3 DNA is TGTGCCAGCTCAACGAGAGCGGGAGGGAACTACGAGCAGTACTTC. Translated: CASSTRAGGNYEQYF.

V and J are TRBV9 and TRBJ2-7; D is undetermined. The CDR3 has 13 residues. The germline V gene encodes CDR1 SGDLS and CDR2 YYNGEE. V dropped 0 bases and J dropped 7 bases, with 11 bases sitting between them. CDR3 amino acids: CASSVDGALEQYF. Here the CDR3 DNA reads TGTGCCAGCAGCGTAGATGGAGCGTTGGAGCAGTACTTC.

The rearrangement uses TRBV5-6 and TRBJ1-1; tentatively, D is TRBD1 (5 bases). Trimming left V 0 bases short and J 0 bases short, with 9 bases between. The CDR3 spans 15 residues. Germline-derived CDR1 and CDR2 are SGHDT and YYEEEE. CDR3 in amino acids: CASSLGPDMNTEAFF. CDR3 coding DNA: TGTGCCAGCAGCTTGGGTCCGGACATGAACACTGAAGCTTTCTTT.

This clone was counted once. One end of the junction fails to match germline, which may point to a read error. V gene TRBV7-7 combines with J gene TRBJ2-1; TRBD2 agrees at 14 bases. Germline-derived CDR1 and CDR2 are SSHAT and FNYEAQ (reference sequence). CDR3 length equals 19 residues. The CDR3 DNA reads as TGTGCTAGCAGCTTAGTGGGGGGCGGGACTAGCGGGGGTGAGAATGAGCAGTTCTTC. Residues: CASSLVGGGTSGGENEQFF.

The rearrangement uses TRBV15 and TRBJ1-2; D is ambiguous. There are 13 residues in the CDR3. V was clipped by 3 bases and J by 1 base, with 6 bases between them. The germline gives CDR1 LNHNV, CDR2 YYDKDF (reference sequence). The CDR3 DNA reads TGTGCCACCAGCAGTAATTATAACTATGGCTACACCTTC. Its translation is CATSSNYNYGYTF. The variable domain in full, completed from reference TRBV15 and TRBJ1-2, reads DAMVIQNPRYQVTQFGKPVTLSCSQTLNHNVMYWYQQKSSQAPKLLFHYYDKDFNNEADTPDNFQSRRPNTSFCFLDIRSPGLGDTAMYLCATSSNYNYGYTFGSGTRLTVV.

Concerning this clone itself: A junction end diverges from the germline sequence, so it may reflect a read error. V usage is TRBV19 and J usage is TRBJ2-4, with D possibly being TRBD1 (6 bases). This CDR3 comprises 10 residues. Germline loops: CDR1 LNHDA, CDR2 SQIVND (reference sequence). CDR3 sequence reads: CAKGQFGFIF. The CDR3 bases are TGTGCCAAAGGACAGTTCGGTTTTATCTTC. The whole variable domain, filled in from reference TRBV19 and TRBJ2-4, reads DGGITQSPKYLFRKEGQNVTLSCEQNLNHDAMYWYRQDPGQGLRLIYYSQIVNDFQKGDIAEGYSVSREKKESFPLTVTSAQKNPTAFYLCAKGQFGFIFGAGTRLSVL.

Only one count was recorded for this clone. The V gene is TRBV7-2, the J gene TRBJ1-1; possible D gene TRBD1, 5 bases. Germline V gene lookup returns CDR1 SGHTA and CDR2 FQGNSA. V gave up 4 bases and J gave up 1 base, with 13 bases separating them. CDR3 length equals 15 residues. CDR3 in DNA: TGTGCCAGCAGCTCCAGACAGACTCAGAACACTGAAGCTTTCTTT. It yields the protein CASSSRQTQNTEAFF.

V usage is TRBV29-1 and J usage is TRBJ2-7; tentatively, D is TRBD1 (7 bases). The germline gives CDR1 SQVTM, CDR2 ANQGSEA. The germline V and J ends were trimmed by 3 bases and 1 base, with 10 bases remaining between them. The CDR3 is 13 residues long. The DNA for the CDR3 is TGCAGCGTTGACCAGGGGGGTTCCTACGAGCAGTACTTC. Amino acid sequence: CSVDQGGSYEQYF.

The gene calls are TRBV4-1 and TRBJ1-5; 9 bases are shared with TRBD1. Germline V lookup: CDR1 MGHRA, CDR2 YSYEKL. This CDR3 is 16 amino acids long. Trimming at V came to 3 bases and at J to 8 bases, leaving 11 bases not matched to a gene. The CDR3 DNA is TGCGCCAGCAGCCAGCTCTGGGACAGGGAAGGGGAGCCCCAGCATTTT. Protein sequence: CASSQLWDREGEPQHF.

By its share, this clone is medium-sized. The V call is TRBV14, the J call TRBJ1-1; 8 bases match TRBD1. V was pared by 1 base and J by 4 bases, with 8 bases of the junction left unmatched. In germline, CDR1 is SGHDN, CDR2 FVKESK. CDR3 length equals 16 residues. The CDR3 DNA is TGTGCCAGCAGCCAAGCTGGGGACAGGCTGGGCACTGAAGCTTTCTTT. Amino acids: CASSQAGDRLGTEAFF.

The chain recombines TRBV6-4 with TRBJ2-5; 11 nucleotides match TRBD1. Losses at the gene ends were 6 bases for V and 2 bases for J; bases not matched to a gene: 5. The length of the CDR3 is 15 residues. CDR1 is MRHNA and CDR2 is SNTAGT in the germline V gene. CDR3 sequence reads: CASRGQGGCQETQYF. DNA for the CDR3: TGTGCCAGCAGGGGACAGGGGGGGTGTCAAGAGACCCAGTACTTC.

V is TRBV9 and J is TRBJ1-2; D is unclear. V lost 0 bases and J 5 bases, leaving 8 bases between the germline ends. The CDR3 totals 13 residues. The germline gives CDR1 SGDLS, CDR2 YYNGEE. In DNA form, the CDR3 reads TGTGCCAGCAGCGTAGGAACCGTTTATGGCTACACCTTC. Its translation is CASSVGTVYGYTF.

V and J are TRBV4-3 and TRBJ2-1; 15 bases fit TRBD2. J was trimmed by 7 bases and V by 1 base; bases with no gene match: 8. CDR1 LGHNA and CDR2 YSLEER come from the germline V gene. The CDR3 has 18 residues. The CDR3 loop is CASSQGTSGRVRGNEQFF. The CDR3 DNA reads TGCGCCAGCAGCCAAGGGACTAGCGGGAGGGTTCGAGGAAATGAGCAGTTCTTC.

The CDR3 nucleotides are TGTGCCAGCAGTGCCGGGACAGGGGGAGTGAATGGCTACACCTTC. This translates into CASSAGTGGVNGYTF. The chain combines TRBV2 with TRBJ1-2; the match to TRBD1 covers 11 bases. The germline CDR1 and CDR2 sequences are SNHLY and FYNNEI. CDR3 length: 15 residues. V was pared by 4 bases and J by 6 bases, with 7 bases of the junction left unmatched.

This clone was seen a handful of times. This chain joins TRBV5-6 and TRBJ2-6; a possible D gene is TRBD2 (6 bases). Trimming took 1 base from V and 1 from J, leaving 9 bases between them. The CDR3 extends over 16 amino acids. Germline CDR1 is SGHDT and CDR2 is YYEEEE. CDR3 sequence: CASSLRLVSGANVLTF. In DNA, the CDR3 is TGTGCCAGCAGCTTGAGACTAGTGTCTGGGGCCAACGTCCTGACTTTC.

The sample holds a few counts of this clone. The genes are TRBV7-2 and TRBJ2-1, with 12 bases lining up with TRBD2. The junction had 11 bases not matched to a gene; V was cut back by 5 bases and J by 6 bases. This CDR3 comprises 17 residues. Germline values: CDR1 SGHTA, CDR2 FQGNSA. CDR3 region: CASSPALLAGGPNEQFF. The CDR3 nucleotides read TGTGCCAGCAGCCCCGCCCTACTAGCGGGAGGCCCCAATGAGCAGTTCTTC. Full variable domain (missing parts from reference TRBV7-2 and TRBJ2-1): GAGVSQSPSNKVTEKGKDVELRCDPISGHTALYWYRQSLGQGLEFLIYFQGNSAPDKSGLPSDRFSAERTGGSVSTLTIQRTQQEDSAVYLCASSPALLAGGPNEQFFGPGTRLTVL.